Below, 12 T cell receptor beta chains from the same sample are listed, as sequenced in a study of T cells in Graves' hyperthyroidism and ophthalmopathy. RNA transcripts were the template for amplifying TCR beta CDR3 regions. A set of HTBI primers served as the primers for a first-round RT-PCR of the TCR CDR3. TCRdb re-derived calls from the multiplex PCR reads in MiXCR, one entry per CDR3 protein. The sample contains a few hundred thousand distinct CDR3 sequences, roughly 17% of which appear only once. The sample comprised blood. Receptor source: a woman younger than 30 with Graves' ophthalmopathy.

The CDR3: CASAAGTSGTNYNEQFF. DNA of the CDR3: TGTGCCAGCGCCGCCGGGACTAGCGGGACCAACTACAATGAGCAGTTCTTC. V gene TRBV6-1 combines with J gene TRBJ2-1; 13 bases are shared with TRBD2. Unmatched junction bases numbered 10, after V lost 8 bases and J lost 3 bases. From germline, CDR1 is MNHNS and CDR2 SASEGT. The CDR3 runs to 17 residues.

In this sample, this clonotype turned up many times. This chain connects TRBV27 to TRBJ1-2; TRBD1 is a possible D gene (6 bases). Germline V CDR1 and CDR2: MNHEY, SMNVEV (reference sequence). V was cut by 5 bases and J by 5 bases, with 21 bases left in between. The CDR3 is made up of 16 amino acids. The CDR3 bases are TGTGCCAGCAGTCCGACCGGGGACATACGAACGTATGGCTACACCTTC. This codes for CASSPTGDIRTYGYTF.

Only a few counts were recorded for this clonotype. The V call is TRBV12-3 or TRBV12-4, the J call TRBJ2-3; 9 positions agree with TRBD1. This CDR3 is built from 17 residues. Germline trimming cut 3 bases from V and 3 bases from J; bases unmatched to any gene: 10. The CDR3: CASSFPATGGLTDTQYF. The CDR3 DNA is TGTGCCAGCAGTTTCCCCGCCACAGGGGGCCTGACAGATACGCAGTATTTT.

This clonotype turned up a few times. The V gene is TRBV12-3 or TRBV12-4, the J gene TRBJ2-1; 10 bases line up with TRBD1. This CDR3 comprises 15 residues. The ends lost 6 bases at V and 4 bases at J; junction bases unmatched: 6. This CDR3 is CASRTRGQGYNEQFF. In DNA form, the CDR3 reads TGTGCCAGCAGAACTCGGGGACAGGGGTACAATGAGCAGTTCTTC.

This clonotype has at least ten counts. The chain recombines TRBV3-1 with TRBJ1-1; 7 nucleotides match TRBD1. The ends lost 6 bases at V and 0 bases at J; junction bases unmatched: 4. The germline V gene has CDR1 LGHDT and CDR2 YNNKEL (reference sequence). The CDR3 totals 14 residues. The CDR3 DNA sequence: TGTGCCAGCAGTAGAGACAGGGTGAACACTGAAGCTTTCTTT. Protein sequence: CASSRDRVNTEAFF.

This clonotype was recorded many times. CDR3 sequence: CASSSRSSSYEQYF. Here the CDR3 DNA reads TGTGCCAGCAGTTCCCGATCGTCCTCCTACGAGCAGTACTTC. This chain connects TRBV28 to TRBJ2-7; D is uncertain. CDR3 length: 14 amino acids. The germline gives CDR1 MDHEN, CDR2 SYDVKM. V gave up 4 bases and J gave up 0 bases, with 10 bases separating them.

V is TRBV12-3 or TRBV12-4 and J is TRBJ1-1, with TRBD1 matching 7 bases. The J segment lost 5 bases and the V segment lost 5 bases, leaving 14 bases of the junction unmatched. The CDR3 totals 16 residues. DNA for the CDR3: TGTGCCAGCAGTCTCGGCAGGGGGGTTTCGTGGACTGAAGCTTTCTTT. Its translation is CASSLGRGVSWTEAFF.

The sample holds many counts of this clonotype. This chain uses TRBV7-9 with TRBJ2-7; TRBD2 is a possible D gene (5 bases). CDR1 and CDR2 from the germline V gene are SEHNR and FQNEAQ (reference sequence). The CDR3 contains 15 residues. V gave up 1 base and J gave up 2 bases, with 12 bases separating them. The CDR3 DNA is TGTGCCAGCAGCTTAGGGGCCGGACTTACCTACGAGCAGTACTTC. Encoded protein: CASSLGAGLTYEQYF.

This clonotype has more than one count but fewer than ten. V is TRBV7-8 and J is TRBJ2-5, with 10 bases identical to TRBD1. Looked up from germline, CDR1 is SGHVS and CDR2 is FQNEAQ. V was pared by 5 bases and J by 7 bases, with 7 bases of the junction left unmatched. The CDR3 runs to 14 residues. The CDR3 reads CASSVRDRGGTQYF. The CDR3 DNA reads as TGTGCCAGCAGCGTCCGGGACAGGGGAGGGACCCAGTACTTC.

This clonotype was seen ten or more times. The V and J genes are TRBV6-1 and TRBJ2-3; the D is unclear. V lost 5 bases, J lost 1 base, and 19 bases lay in between. The CDR3 runs to 17 residues. Germline V gene data show CDR1 as MNHNS and CDR2 as SASEGT. The CDR3 protein is CASSKELRAARTDTQYF. The CDR3 nucleotides read TGTGCCAGCAGTAAGGAGTTACGGGCAGCCCGCACAGATACGCAGTATTTT.

In its sample, this clonotype was seen a few times. The rearrangement joins TRBV27 to TRBJ1-3; D possibly corresponds to TRBD1 (6 bases). V gave up 4 bases and J gave up 1 base, with 11 bases separating them. The germline V gene has CDR1 MNHEY and CDR2 SMNVEV (reference sequence). The CDR3 spans 15 residues. The chain's CDR3 is CASSSLTGSGNTIYF. CDR3 sequence (DNA): TGTGCCAGCAGTTCCCTGACAGGTTCTGGAAACACCATATATTTT.

The CDR3 here is CSAGTGINQPQHF. The CDR3 bases are TGCAGTGCGGGGACAGGGATCAATCAGCCCCAGCATTTT. The chain recombines TRBV20-1 with TRBJ1-5; TRBD1 matches at 9 bases. The CDR3 length is 13 residues. Germline assignment: CDR1 DFQATT and CDR2 SNEGSKA (reference sequence). With V trimmed by 6 bases and J by 3 bases, 3 bases remained unmatched.